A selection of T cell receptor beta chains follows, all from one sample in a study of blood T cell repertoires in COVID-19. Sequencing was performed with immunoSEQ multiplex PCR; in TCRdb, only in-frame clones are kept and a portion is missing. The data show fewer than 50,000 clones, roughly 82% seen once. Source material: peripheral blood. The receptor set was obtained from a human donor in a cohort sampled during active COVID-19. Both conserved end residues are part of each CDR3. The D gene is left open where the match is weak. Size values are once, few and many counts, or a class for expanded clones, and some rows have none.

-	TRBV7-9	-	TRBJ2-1	CASSLVSAASDEQFF	TGTGCCAGCAGCTTAGTGTCGGCAGCGAGCGATGAGCAGTTCTTC
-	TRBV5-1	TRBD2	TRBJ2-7	CARGWTSGEAYEQYF	TGCGCCAGAGGTTGGACTAGCGGGGAGGCTTATGAGCAGTACTTC
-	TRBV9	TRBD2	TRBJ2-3	CASSALGGGADTQYF	TGTGCCAGCAGCGCGTTAGGCGGGGGTGCAGATACGCAGTATTTT
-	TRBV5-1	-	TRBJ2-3	CASTSNIATDTQYF	TGCGCCAGCACCTCCAATATAGCGACAGATACGCAGTATTTT
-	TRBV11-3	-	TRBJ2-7	CASSLGLSSDEQYF	TGTGCCAGCAGCTTAGGACTTTCTTCAGACGAGCAGTACTTC
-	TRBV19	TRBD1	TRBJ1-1	CASRLTGGWTEAFF	TGTGCCAGTAGATTGACAGGGGGTTGGACTGAAGCTTTCTTT
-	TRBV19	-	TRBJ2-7	CASSPGDRDSYEQYF	TGTGCCAGTAGTCCAGGGGACCGGGACTCCTACGAGCAGTACTTC
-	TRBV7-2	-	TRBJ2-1	CASRQRGGEVWNEQFF	TGTGCCAGTCGCCAGAGGGGGGGAGAGGTTTGGAATGAGCAGTTCTTC
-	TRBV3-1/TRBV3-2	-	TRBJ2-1	CASSQDRTSYNEQFF	TGTGCCAGCAGCCAAGATCGGACTTCCTACAATGAGCAGTTCTTC
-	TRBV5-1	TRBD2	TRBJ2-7	CASSGLAAREQYF	TGCGCCAGCAGCGGACTAGCGGCTAGGGAGCAGTACTTC
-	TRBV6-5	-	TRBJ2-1	CASRAGVGYNEQFF	TGTGCCAGCAGGGCGGGTGTAGGTTACAATGAGCAGTTCTTC
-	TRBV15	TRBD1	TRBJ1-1	CATSRSDRGGTEAFF	TGTGCCACCAGCCGCTCAGACAGGGGAGGCACTGAAGCTTTCTTT
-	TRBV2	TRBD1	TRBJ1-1	CASSFRTGRVTEAFF	TGTGCCAGCAGTTTCCGGACAGGGAGGGTCACTGAAGCTTTCTTT
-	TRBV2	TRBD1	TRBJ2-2	CASSVRSGGVGELFF	TGTGCCAGCAGTGTAAGGTCAGGGGGCGTCGGGGAGCTGTTTTTT
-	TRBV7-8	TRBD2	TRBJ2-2	CASSIGSSGRGRTGELFF	TGTGCCAGCAGCATAGGAAGTAGCGGGAGGGGGCGCACCGGGGAGCTGTTTTTT
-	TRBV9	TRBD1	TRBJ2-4	CASSAGQGVNIQYF	TGTGCCAGCAGCGCGGGACAGGGGGTCAACATTCAGTACTTC
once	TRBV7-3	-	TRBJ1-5	CASSLFEFQPQHF	TGTGCCAGCAGCTTATTTGAGTTCCAGCCCCAGCATTTT
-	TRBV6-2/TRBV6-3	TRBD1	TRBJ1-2	CASSPSDRGLSGYTF	TGTGCCAGCAGTCCCTCGGACAGGGGGCTTTCTGGCTACACCTTC
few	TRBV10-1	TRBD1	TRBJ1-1	CASGETGPTEAFF	TGCGCCAGCGGTGAGACAGGGCCCACTGAAGCTTTCTTT
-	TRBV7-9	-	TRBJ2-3	CASSSSDTQYF	TGTGCCAGCAGCTCGTCAGATACGCAGTATTTT
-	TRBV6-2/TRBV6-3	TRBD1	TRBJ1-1	CASSYRPGTGGREAFF	TGTGCCAGCAGTTACCGACCCGGGACAGGGGGCCGCGAAGCTTTCTTT
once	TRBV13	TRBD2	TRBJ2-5	CASSLGPLAGQETQYF	TGTGCCAGCAGCTTAGGCCCGCTAGCGGGGCAAGAGACCCAGTACTTC
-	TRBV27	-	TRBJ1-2	CAIRNSGSGYTF	TGTGCCATCAGGAACTCAGGGTCTGGCTACACCTTC
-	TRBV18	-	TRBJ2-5	CASSPPSLKETQYF	TGTGCCAGCTCACCACCGTCACTGAAAGAGACCCAGTACTTC
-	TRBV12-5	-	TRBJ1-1	CASGLYAEAFF	TGTGCTAGTGGTTTGTATGCTGAAGCTTTCTTT
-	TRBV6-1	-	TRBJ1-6	CASSETPGNSPLHF	TGTGCCAGCAGTGAAACCCCAGGAAATTCACCCCTCCACTTT
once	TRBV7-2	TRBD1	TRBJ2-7	CASSLRQGVYEQYF	TGTGCCAGCAGCTTAAGACAGGGGGTCTACGAGCAGTACTTC
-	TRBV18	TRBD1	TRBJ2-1	CASSPSGQGPGEQFF	TGTGCCAGCTCACCCTCGGGACAGGGTCCAGGTGAGCAGTTCTTC